The rows below give T cell receptor beta chains drawn from one sample of a study of cytomegalovirus exposure and HLA in healthy donors. Generated by immunoSEQ multiplex PCR, the TCRdb table keeps only in-frame clones and is missing some. The table includes 150,000 to 200,000 clones, roughly 91% detected once. Input material: PBMCs. These receptors were collected from a man aged 18 to 29 in good health and CMV-seropositive. The CDR3 runs from the conserved cysteine through the conserved F or W. The D gene is left open where the match is weak. Size values are once, few and many counts, or a class for expanded clones, and some rows have none.

>TRBV6-1|TRBD1|once|TRBJ2-1
TGTGCCAGCATTGAGGACAGGGCATCCTACAATGAGCAGTTCTTC
CASIEDRASYNEQFF
>TRBV4-2|.|.|TRBJ2-3
TGTGCCAGCAGCCAAGACTCGGGTGCAGATACGCAGTATTTT
CASSQDSGADTQYF
>TRBV7-3|TRBD2|.|TRBJ2-1
TGTGCCAGCAGCCCCTGGAGGTCGGGAGGGTACAATGAGCAGTTCTTC
CASSPWRSGGYNEQFF
>TRBV18|.|few|TRBJ2-7
TGTGCCAGCTCACCAATGGCATCCCGGGGCGAGCAGTACTTC
CASSPMASRGEQYF
>TRBV5-1|.|.|TRBJ1-5
TGCGCCAGCAGCTTGGGCCAGACACAAGGCAATCAGCCCCAGCATTTT
CASSLGQTQGNQPQHF
>TRBV19|.|.|TRBJ2-7
TGTGCCAGTAGTTTCTCAACTACCTACGAGCAGTACTTC
CASSFSTTYEQYF
>TRBV7-7|TRBD2|.|TRBJ2-1
TGTGCTAGCAGCTTAGATTTAGGGACTAGCGGGAGTTTGAAGTTCTTC
CASSLDLGTSGSLKFF
>TRBV14|.|.|TRBJ2-3
TGTGCCAGCAGCCCTCAAACGGGAGTGGATACGCAGTATTTT
CASSPQTGVDTQYF
>TRBV29-1|TRBD2|once|TRBJ2-1
TGCAGCGTTGAAGGTGCTAGCGGGAGGAGCTCCTACAATGAGCAGTTCTTC
CSVEGASGRSSYNEQFF
>TRBV15|.|.|TRBJ2-1
TGTGCCACCAGCAGAGGCTCCCTAGGCTACAATGAGCAGTTCTTC
CATSRGSLGYNEQFF
>TRBV5-6|TRBD2|.|TRBJ2-1
TGTGCCAGCAGCTTTGGCGGGAGTTATCACAATGAGCAGTTCTTC
CASSFGGSYHNEQFF
>TRBV28|TRBD2|.|TRBJ2-5
TGTGCCAGCAGTTTTCGTAGTAGCGGGACCCAAGAGACCCAGTACTTC
CASSFRSSGTQETQYF
>TRBV18|.|.|TRBJ2-2
TGTGCCAGCTCAAAAGCGGGACATTCCACCGGGGAGCTGTTTTTT
CASSKAGHSTGELFF
>TRBV27|.|few|TRBJ2-2
TGTGCCAGCAGTTTAAATATCAGGGGAGGGTCCGGGGAGCTGTTTTTT
CASSLNIRGGSGELFF
>TRBV4-1|TRBD1|.|TRBJ1-2
TGCGCCAGCAGCCAGTCAGTGGGCGCAGGGGGGCGGCGGTATGGCTACACCTTC
CASSQSVGAGGRRYGYTF
>TRBV6-1|TRBD2|few|TRBJ2-2
TGTGCCAGCAGTGAACTGGCGGGAGGTCCCGGGGAGCTGTTTTTT
CASSELAGGPGELFF
>TRBV27|TRBD2|once|TRBJ2-7
TGTGCCAGCAGTTCTATAGGGTTAGCGGGACGGAACGAGCAGTACTTC
CASSSIGLAGRNEQYF
>TRBV18|.|.|TRBJ1-3
TGTGCCAGCTCACCAGTGACAGGTTCAATTGGAAACACCATATATTTT
CASSPVTGSIGNTIYF
>TRBV28|TRBD2|.|TRBJ2-7
TGTGCCAGCAGGTCTGGGACTAGCGGGAGCTCCTACGAGCAGTACTTC
CASRSGTSGSSYEQYF
>TRBV7-9|TRBD1|.|TRBJ1-1
TGTGCCAGCAGCTTGCAGGGGACAGGGAACACTGAAGCTTTCTTT
CASSLQGTGNTEAFF
>TRBV5-1|.|once|TRBJ2-5
TGCGCCAGCACCATCGGTACGGTGCAAGAGACCCAGTACTTC
CASTIGTVQETQYF
>TRBV7-6|TRBD1|.|TRBJ2-1
TGTGCCAGCAGCTTAACCTTAGGACAGGCCGGGGTCAATGAGCAGTTCTTC
CASSLTLGQAGVNEQFF
>TRBV29-1|.|.|TRBJ2-3
TGCAGCGTTGAACCGGCAGATACGCAGTATTTT
CSVEPADTQYF
>TRBV5-1|.|few|TRBJ1-2
TGCGCCAGCAGCTTAGCCGCTAACTATGGCTACACCTTC
CASSLAANYGYTF
>TRBV4-1|.|.|TRBJ1-1
TGCGCCAGCAGCCAAGGGTGGGACAACGCTGAAGCTTTCTTT
CASSQGWDNAEAFF
>TRBV27|TRBD1|.|TRBJ1-1
TGTGCCAGCAGCCGAAGGACAGGGGGCTCTATGAACACTGAAGCTTTCTTT
CASSRRTGGSMNTEAFF
>TRBV7-9|TRBD2|.|TRBJ2-7
TGTGCCAGCAGCATTAGCGGGGGCTACGAGCAGTACTTC
CASSISGGYEQYF
>TRBV7-9|.|.|TRBJ2-5
TGTGCCAGCAGCCTAGGGACTTTTCAAGAGACCCAGTACTTC
CASSLGTFQETQYF
>TRBV5-1|TRBD2|.|TRBJ2-1
TGCGCCAGCAGACCACGACTAGCGGGAGTAGGAACCTACAATGAGCAGTTCTTC
CASRPRLAGVGTYNEQFF
>TRBV16|.|.|TRBJ1-1
TGTGCCAGCAGCCAAGTGGGCAGAGACACTGAAGCTTTCTTT
CASSQVGRDTEAFF
>TRBV5-1|TRBD1|once|TRBJ1-4
TGCGCCAGCAGCTGGGGACAGGTCGGCGGTGAAAAACTGTTTTTT
CASSWGQVGGEKLFF
>TRBV7-9|.|.|TRBJ2-2
TGTGCCAGCAGCGTCGGGTTGTTCCGCGGCCGGAACACCGGGGAGCTGTTTTTT
CASSVGLFRGRNTGELFF
>TRBV5-1|.|.|TRBJ2-6
TGCGCCAGCAGCTTGGAGGGAGAGGGGGCCAACGTCCTGACTTTC
CASSLEGEGANVLTF
>TRBV27|TRBD2|.|TRBJ2-2
TGTGCCAGCAGTTTAACGTTACTAGCGGGAGCCGGGGGGGAGCTGTTTTTT
CASSLTLLAGAGGELFF
>TRBV11-2|TRBD2|.|TRBJ2-1
TGTGCCAGCATCGCTGCCAGACTAGCGGGAGGGAGAGGTGAGCAGTTCTTC
CASIAARLAGGRGEQFF
>TRBV10-3|TRBD1|once|TRBJ2-5
TGTGCCATCAGTGTTGGGAGACAGGGACAAGAGACCCAGTACTTC
CAISVGRQGQETQYF
>TRBV2|TRBD2|.|TRBJ2-7
TGTGCCAGCAGTGAGTCCCGGAGGACTAGCGGGGATGGGTACTTC
CASSESRRTSGDGYF
>TRBV7-9|TRBD2|.|TRBJ2-1
TGTGCCATTACGGGACTAGCGAACTACAATGAGCAGTTCTTC
CAITGLANYNEQFF
>TRBV2|TRBD2|once|TRBJ2-7
TGTGCCAGCACCCAGGATCAGCGGGAGACCTACGAGCAGTACTTC
CASTQDQRETYEQYF
>TRBV7-7|.|.|TRBJ2-3
TGTGCTAGCAGATGGATAGCTTCCAGCACAGATACGCAGTATTTT
CASRWIASSTDTQYF
>TRBV11-3|.|.|TRBJ2-4
TGTGCCAGCAGCTTAGACCGAGACTTGGGTATGCAGTACTTC
CASSLDRDLGMQYF
>TRBV5-6|TRBD2|.|TRBJ2-1
TGTGCCAGCAGCCAGACGGGACTAGCTTCCTACAATGAGCAGTTCTTC
CASSQTGLASYNEQFF
>TRBV19|TRBD2|few|TRBJ2-7
TGTGCCACGTCTAGCGGGAGCTCCTACGAGCAGTACTTC
CATSSGSSYEQYF
>TRBV6-5|.|.|TRBJ2-7
TGTGCCAGCAGGGCCCCAGGGTCCTACGAGCAGTACTTC
CASRAPGSYEQYF
>TRBV5-1|TRBD2|.|TRBJ2-1
TGCGCCAGCAGCCGTAGCGGGCAAGCCTACAATGAGCAGTTCTTC
CASSRSGQAYNEQFF
>TRBV9|.|.|TRBJ2-7
TGTGCCAGCAGCGTAGAACAGGGTTACGAGCAGTACTTC
CASSVEQGYEQYF
>TRBV28|.|.|TRBJ2-7
TGTGCCAGCAGTTTACACGGGGGAAACTACGAGCAGTACTTC
CASSLHGGNYEQYF
>TRBV11-3|.|.|TRBJ2-7
TGTGCCAGCAGCTTAGGGACAGAGCAGTACTTC
CASSLGTEQYF
>TRBV25-1|TRBD1|.|TRBJ1-2
TGTGCCAGCTTAGCACAGGGGGGCTATGGCTACACCTTC
CASLAQGGYGYTF
>TRBV7-3|TRBD2|.|TRBJ2-1
TGTGCCAGCAGCTTAAGGGGGACTAGTGATGAGCAGTTCTTC
CASSLRGTSDEQFF
>TRBV4-1|.|.|TRBJ1-4
TGCGCCAGCAGCCCCGGACAGTTTAATGAAAAACTGTTTTTT
CASSPGQFNEKLFF